Following are 32 T cell receptor beta chains from one sample sequenced in a study of control samples from healthy donors and cancer patients. The protocol was immunoSEQ multiplex PCR, while the TCRdb copy is restricted to in-frame clones and leaves out a portion. The table has more than 100,000 clones, about nine tenths seen once; the top ten hold approximately 8%. The sample comprised PBMCs. The receptors were gathered from a man aged 45 to 65 with head and neck cancer.

This clone was seen once. This sequence joins TRBV12-3 or TRBV12-4 and TRBJ1-5, with D possibly being TRBD1 (5 bases). The CDR3 sequence is 12 residues long. Trimming left V 5 bases short and J 7 bases short, with 9 bases between. The CDR3 DNA is TGTGCCAGCAGTCCCCAGGGACAGCCCCAGCATTTT. Translating it yields CASSPQGQPQHF.

The chain couples TRBV29-1 to TRBJ2-1, with D perhaps assigned TRBD1 or TRBD2 (5 bases each). Germline loops: CDR1 SQVTM, CDR2 ANQGSEA. CDR3 length: 12 residues. V lost 7 bases and J lost 5, with 12 bases in between. Written as DNA, the CDR3 is TGCAGCGCCCTCCGGGACCACAATGAGCAGTTCTTC. Translation gives CSALRDHNEQFF.

The V call is TRBV28, the J call TRBJ2-1, with 9 bases lining up with TRBD2. Germline assignment: CDR1 MDHEN and CDR2 SYDVKM. This CDR3 has 16 residues. Trimming removed 2 bases from V and 2 bases from J; junction bases left unmatched: 4. CDR3 residues: CASSLQAGGTYNEQFF. The DNA for the CDR3 is TGTGCCAGCAGTTTACAGGCGGGAGGGACCTACAATGAGCAGTTCTTC.

The V gene is TRBV6-5, the J gene TRBJ2-7; maybe TRBD1 (5 bases). This CDR3 is 12 amino acids long. The V gene's germline CDR1 is MNHEY and CDR2 SVGAGI. Trimming stripped 2 bases from V and 6 bases from J, with 8 bases between. For the CDR3, the DNA is TGTGCCAGCAGTTACATTACAGGCGAGCAGTACTTC. This sequence encodes CASSYITGEQYF.

This chain connects TRBV29-1 to TRBJ1-1; 7 bases match TRBD1. Germline V gene data show CDR1 as SQVTM and CDR2 as ANQGSEA. The CDR3 consists of 13 residues. The ends lost 7 bases at V and 0 bases at J; junction bases unmatched: 5. CDR3 sequence: CSAAGQMNTEAFF. CDR3 bases: TGCAGCGCCGCGGGACAGATGAACACTGAAGCTTTCTTT.

CDR3 amino acids: CASSLGSGSGNTGELFF. The DNA for the CDR3 is TGCGCCAGCAGCTTGGGTAGCGGGAGCGGGAACACCGGGGAGCTGTTTTTT. The V and J genes are TRBV5-1 and TRBJ2-2, with 9 bases aligning to TRBD2. Germline V gene lookup returns CDR1 SGHRS and CDR2 YFSETQ. The V gene end was trimmed by 0 bases and the J gene end by 1 base; junction bases not matched to a gene: 4. CDR3 size: 17 residues.

This clone was picked up one time. The chain couples TRBV4-2 to TRBJ2-5; 7 positions agree with TRBD1. After removal of 0 bases from V and 1 base from J, the junction contained 5 bases not matched to a gene. Germline CDR1 LGHNA, CDR2 YNFKEQ. This CDR3 is built from 16 residues. The CDR3 spells CASSQDLGTVQETQYF. The CDR3 DNA reads as TGTGCCAGCAGCCAAGATCTGGGGACAGTCCAAGAGACCCAGTACTTC.

The CDR3 sequence: CAWSRDRPYGYTF. CDR3 sequence (DNA): TGTGCCTGGAGTCGGGACCGACCTTATGGCTACACCTTC. This chain connects TRBV30 to TRBJ1-2; TRBD1 might be the D (5 bases). CDR1 GTSNPN and CDR2 SVGIG come from the germline V gene (reference sequence). The CDR3 covers 13 residues. Trimming shortened V by 2 bases and J by 5 bases, and 12 bases separated the two germline ends.

This clone was seen more than once but under ten times. The junction does not match germline at one end; this may be a read error. This chain uses TRBV5-1 with TRBJ2-4; TRBD2 matches 7 bases. The CDR3 sequence is 17 residues long. CDR1 and CDR2 from the germline V gene are SGHRS and YFSETQ. The CDR3 DNA reads TGCGCCAGCAGCTTGGAGTTGAGGGCGGGAGCCCAAAACATTCAGTACTTC. Protein: CASSLELRAGAQNIQYF.

The genes are TRBV2 and TRBJ2-3; no reliable D call. V was cut by 7 bases and J by 0 bases, with 8 bases left in between. The CDR3 spans 13 residues. CDR1 and CDR2 (germline): SNHLY, FYNNEI. CDR3 loop: CASTIRSTDTQYF. The CDR3 coding sequence is TGTGCCAGCACCATTCGTAGCACAGATACGCAGTATTTT.

The CDR3 DNA follows: TGCGCCAGCAGCCAAGGTAGGACAGATACGCAGTATTTT. Its protein is CASSQGRTDTQYF. The chain employs TRBV4-1 and TRBJ2-3; D call uncertain. The ends were cut back, 1 base at V and 3 bases at J, with 5 bases in the middle. CDR1 is MGHRA, CDR2 YSYEKL, per germline. The CDR3 has 13 residues.

V is TRBV24-1 and J is TRBJ1-5; D is undetermined. The CDR3 consists of 14 residues. The V end was cut by 4 bases, the J end by 0 bases, with 6 bases between. In germline, CDR1 is KGHDR, CDR2 SFDVKD. The CDR3 bases are TGTGCCACCAGTGACGGCTATAGCAATCAGCCCCAGCATTTT. Protein: CATSDGYSNQPQHF.

The chain has TRBV5-4 and TRBJ2-5; unclear D gene. This CDR3 has 13 residues. CDR1 SGHNT and CDR2 YYREEE come from the germline V gene (reference sequence). V gave up 4 bases and J gave up 1 base, with 8 bases separating them. The CDR3 loop reads CASSPETQETQYF. CDR3 bases: TGTGCCAGCAGCCCAGAGACCCAAGAGACCCAGTACTTC.

This clone appeared a single time. This sequence joins TRBV27 and TRBJ2-1; TRBD2 agrees at 13 bases. V was pared by 8 bases and J by 9 bases, with 4 bases of the junction left unmatched. CDR1 and CDR2 from the germline V gene are MNHEY and SMNVEV (reference sequence). The CDR3 spans 13 residues. CDR3 sequence (DNA): TGTGCCAGCGGACTAGCGGGAGAAACTGAGCAGTTCTTC. It specifies CASGLAGETEQFF.

V gene TRBV28 combines with J gene TRBJ1-3; 7 nucleotides line up with TRBD1. The CDR3 contains 15 residues. V lost 5 bases to trimming and J lost 0 bases; unmatched junction nucleotides: 4. Germline CDR1 and CDR2: MDHEN and SYDVKM. The CDR3 spells CASSEGQFSGNTIYF. The CDR3 DNA reads TGTGCCAGCAGTGAGGGACAGTTCTCTGGAAACACCATATATTTT.

This clone was counted between two and nine times. J is TRBJ2-7 and V is TRBV7-9, with TRBD2 matching 7 bases. After removal of 3 bases from V and 3 bases from J, the junction contained 2 bases not matched to a gene. Germline V gene data show CDR1 as SEHNR and CDR2 as FQNEAQ (reference sequence). The CDR3 is 13 amino acids. The CDR3 spells CASSLTSSYEQYF. The DNA for the CDR3 is TGTGCCAGCAGCTTGACTAGCAGCTACGAGCAGTACTTC. Drawing the rest from reference TRBV7-9 and TRBJ2-7, the complete variable domain is DTGVSQNPRHKITKRGQNVTFRCDPISEHNRLYWYRQTLGQGPEFLTYFQNEAQLEKSRLLSDRFSAERPKGSFSTLEIQRTEQGDSAMYLCASSLTSSYEQYFGPGTRLTVT.

This clone was detected only once. The chain combines TRBV27 with TRBJ2-5; a weak D match, TRBD2 (5 bases). CDR3 length: 17 amino acids. The ends were cut back, 5 bases at V and 7 bases at J, with 26 bases in the middle. Per germline, CDR1 MNHEY and CDR2 SMNVEV (reference sequence). The CDR3 here is CASSLSASHGGAGTQYF. In nucleotides, the CDR3 is TGTGCCAGCAGTCTTTCCGCCTCCCACGGAGGTGCGGGGACCCAGTACTTC.

The rearrangement joins TRBV27 to TRBJ2-7; D is possibly TRBD1 (8 bases). Trimming removed 2 bases from V and 3 bases from J, with 17 bases in between. The germline gives CDR1 MNHEY, CDR2 SMNVEV (reference sequence). This CDR3 has 16 residues. CDR3 sequence: CASSLKQGGGFYEQYF. CDR3 in DNA: TGTGCCAGCAGTTTAAAACAGGGGGGAGGGTTCTACGAGCAGTACTTC.

The gene calls are TRBV5-6 and TRBJ1-2, with 7 nucleotides matching TRBD1. Germline V lookup: CDR1 SGHDT, CDR2 YYEEEE. Germline trimming cut 0 bases from V and 4 bases from J; bases unmatched to any gene: 3. This CDR3 has 14 amino acids. CDR3 coding DNA: TGTGCCAGCAGCTTGGACAGGGGATCCTATGGCTACACCTTC. It translates to CASSLDRGSYGYTF.

The count of this clone is one. This chain links TRBV2 with TRBJ1-2; D is perhaps TRBD1 (5 bases). The germline V and J ends were trimmed by 1 base and 2 bases, with 11 bases remaining between them. The CDR3 length is 15 residues. CDR1 and CDR2 from the germline V gene are SNHLY and FYNNEI. For the CDR3, the DNA is TGTGCCAGCAGTGAAGGGGGGAGTAGGAACTATGGCTACACCTTC. Residues: CASSEGGSRNYGYTF.

The gene calls are TRBV20-1 and TRBJ2-1; 9 bases fit TRBD2. Trimming took 3 bases from V and 9 from J; bases not matched to a gene: 18. Germline CDR1 DFQATT, CDR2 SNEGSKA (reference sequence). The CDR3 sequence is 17 residues long. In DNA form, the CDR3 reads TGCAGTGCTAGTACAATGCGGGGGGGTAACTTGGGACGTGAGCAGTTCTTC. Its protein is CSASTMRGGNLGREQFF.

The chain uses TRBV20-1 and TRBJ1-1, with a weak D call TRBD1 (5 bases). V was pared by 6 bases and J by 7 bases, with 6 bases between. This CDR3 region has 9 residues. Looked up from germline, CDR1 is DFQATT and CDR2 is SNEGSKA (reference sequence). The CDR3 loop reads CSAGGEAFF. The CDR3 DNA reads as TGCAGTGCCGGGGGTGAAGCTTTCTTT.

This chain links TRBV29-1 with TRBJ1-1, with D perhaps TRBD1 (6 bases). The V end lost 4 bases, the J end lost 0 bases, and 12 bases lay between the germline ends. CDR3 length: 14 amino acids. The germline V gene encodes CDR1 SQVTM and CDR2 ANQGSEA. The CDR3 sequence: CSVAGAGMNTEAFF. The CDR3 bases are TGCAGCGTTGCGGGGGCGGGCATGAACACTGAAGCTTTCTTT.

The genes are TRBV7-9 and TRBJ1-5; weak D call: TRBD1 (5 bases). The CDR3 is 16 residues long. V lost 5 bases, J lost 2 bases, and 16 bases lay in between. Germline loops: CDR1 SEHNR, CDR2 FQNEAQ (reference sequence). CDR3 coding DNA: TGTGCCAGCAGCGATGGGACCGACTACGGCAATCAGCCCCAGCATTTT. Its translation: CASSDGTDYGNQPQHF.

The chain is built from TRBV11-2 and TRBJ2-7, with 13 bases fitting TRBD2. Looked up from germline, CDR1 is SGHAT and CDR2 is FQNNGV. The CDR3 sequence is 15 residues long. The junction had 8 bases not matched to a gene; V was cut back by 5 bases and J by 7 bases. CDR3 in DNA: TGTGCCAGCAGCACGGGACTAGCGGGATCGGGGGAGCAGTACTTC. Residues: CASSTGLAGSGEQYF.

The rearrangement joins TRBV5-4 to TRBJ2-5, with D possibly called TRBD1 or TRBD2 (5 bases each). Germline V gene data show CDR1 as SGHNT and CDR2 as YYREEE (reference sequence). This CDR3 has 16 amino acids. Trimming removed 6 bases at V and 1 base at J, with 19 bases between. The CDR3 loop reads CASKWGADTPQETQYF. Here the CDR3 DNA reads TGTGCCAGCAAGTGGGGAGCGGACACTCCCCAAGAGACCCAGTACTTC.

The CDR3 sequence: CASSVRPGQGDTGELFF. In DNA, the CDR3 is TGTGCCAGCAGCGTTCGACCGGGACAGGGGGACACCGGGGAGCTGTTTTTT. V gene TRBV9 combines with J gene TRBJ2-2; 11 nucleotides align to TRBD1. Per germline, CDR1 SGDLS and CDR2 YYNGEE. The junction had 6 bases not matched to a gene; V was cut back by 2 bases and J by 3 bases. CDR3 length: 17 residues.

This chain links TRBV10-2 with TRBJ2-5, with 15 bases identical to TRBD2. This CDR3 is 19 amino acids long. CDR1 and CDR2 from the germline V gene are WSHSY and SAAADI. Trimming cost V 6 bases and J 5 bases; bases outside gene matches: 16. The CDR3: CASSHRITPGLAGGETQYF. For the CDR3, the DNA is TGCGCCAGCAGCCACCGAATTACACCGGGACTAGCGGGGGGTGAGACCCAGTACTTC.

The CDR3 nucleotides read TGTGCCAGCAGCCCCGGACAGGGAGGTGGCAATGAGCAGTTCTTC. Translated, it gives CASSPGQGGGNEQFF. The chain has TRBV9 and TRBJ2-1, with 8 positions matching TRBD1. The CDR3 is made up of 15 amino acids. Germline V gives CDR1 SGDLS, CDR2 YYNGEE. The trim removed 4 bases at V and 6 bases at J, leaving 9 bases unmatched.

The chain couples TRBV7-6 to TRBJ2-2, with 8 nucleotides matching TRBD2. Trimming took 0 bases from V and 8 from J; bases not matched to a gene: 14. CDR1 and CDR2 from the germline V gene are SGHVS and FNYEAQ. The CDR3 covers 18 residues. The CDR3 DNA reads TGTGCCAGCAGCTTAGCGCCCGTAGCGGGGACTCTGGGAGGGGAGCTGTTTTTT. Translation: CASSLAPVAGTLGGELFF.

This clone was picked up a small number of times. The chain couples TRBV28 to TRBJ1-5; D unclear. V was pared by 2 bases and J by 4 bases, with 15 bases between. Germline values: CDR1 MDHEN, CDR2 SYDVKM. The CDR3 is 16 amino acids. CDR3 protein: CASSLATGLQNQPQHF. The CDR3 DNA reads TGTGCCAGCAGTTTAGCTACCGGGCTCCAGAATCAGCCCCAGCATTTT.

The rearrangement links TRBV7-9 to TRBJ2-7; TRBD1 or TRBD2 may be the D gene (5 bases each). V lost 5 bases, J lost 2 bases, and 13 bases lay in between. The length of the CDR3 is 14 residues. The germline CDR1 and CDR2 sequences are SEHNR and FQNEAQ (reference sequence). The CDR3 nucleotides read TGTGCCAGCAGCACCCGGGACGGACCCTACGAGCAGTACTTC. Translated: CASSTRDGPYEQYF.